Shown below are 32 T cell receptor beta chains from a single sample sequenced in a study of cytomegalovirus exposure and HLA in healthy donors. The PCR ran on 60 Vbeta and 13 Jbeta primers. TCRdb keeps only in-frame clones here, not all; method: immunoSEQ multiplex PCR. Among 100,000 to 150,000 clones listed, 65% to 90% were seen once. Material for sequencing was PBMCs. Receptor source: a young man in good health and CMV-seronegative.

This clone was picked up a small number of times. The CDR3 is CASSRDRGPYEQYF. DNA for the CDR3: TGTGCCAGCAGCCGGGACAGGGGGCCCTACGAGCAGTACTTC. The chain has TRBV5-6 and TRBJ2-7; 12 bases map to TRBD1. CDR1 SGHDT and CDR2 YYEEEE come from the germline V gene. This CDR3 is built from 14 residues. V dropped 4 bases and J dropped 2; count of bases not matched to a gene: 1. Looking up the rest from reference TRBV5-6 and TRBJ2-7 gives the full variable domain: DAGVTQSPTHLIKTRGQQVTLRCSPKSGHDTVSWYQQALGQGPQFIFQYYEEEERQRGNFPDRFSGHQFPNYSSELNVNALLLGDSALYLCASSRDRGPYEQYFGPGTRLTVT.

The CDR3 loop is CASSLSGGASGELFF. Written as DNA, the CDR3 is TGCGCCAGCAGCTTAAGCGGGGGGGCATCCGGGGAGCTGTTTTTT. V gene TRBV5-1 combines with J gene TRBJ2-2, with 10 bases lining up with TRBD2. Germline V gene sequence: CDR1 SGHRS, CDR2 YFSETQ. The CDR3 sequence is 15 residues long. V trimming: 2 bases; J trimming: 6 bases; junction bases outside the gene matches: 4.

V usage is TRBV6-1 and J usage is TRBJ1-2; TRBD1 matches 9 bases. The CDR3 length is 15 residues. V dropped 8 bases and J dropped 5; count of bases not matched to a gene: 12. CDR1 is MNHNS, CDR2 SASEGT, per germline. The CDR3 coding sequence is TGTGCCAGCTGTAAACCGGGACAGGGAAGGTATGGCTACACCTTC. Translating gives CASCKPGQGRYGYTF.

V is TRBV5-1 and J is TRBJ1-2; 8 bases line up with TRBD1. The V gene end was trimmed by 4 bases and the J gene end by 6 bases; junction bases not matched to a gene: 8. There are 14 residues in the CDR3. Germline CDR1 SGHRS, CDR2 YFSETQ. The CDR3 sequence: CASSHGQGGDGYTF. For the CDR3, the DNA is TGCGCCAGCAGCCACGGACAGGGTGGCGATGGCTACACCTTC.

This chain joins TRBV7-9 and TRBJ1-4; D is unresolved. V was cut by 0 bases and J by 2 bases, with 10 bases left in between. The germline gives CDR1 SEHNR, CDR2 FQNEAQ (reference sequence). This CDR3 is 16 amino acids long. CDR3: CASSLAGALTNEKLFF. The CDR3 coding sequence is TGTGCCAGCAGCTTAGCGGGCGCGCTGACTAATGAAAAACTGTTTTTT.

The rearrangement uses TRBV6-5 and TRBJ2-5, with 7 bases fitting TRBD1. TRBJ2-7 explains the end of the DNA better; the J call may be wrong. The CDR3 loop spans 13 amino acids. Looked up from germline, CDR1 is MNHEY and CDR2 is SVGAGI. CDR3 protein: CASRRDSLGEQYF. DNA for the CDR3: TGTGCCAGCAGACGGGACAGTCTCGGCGAGCAGTACTTC.

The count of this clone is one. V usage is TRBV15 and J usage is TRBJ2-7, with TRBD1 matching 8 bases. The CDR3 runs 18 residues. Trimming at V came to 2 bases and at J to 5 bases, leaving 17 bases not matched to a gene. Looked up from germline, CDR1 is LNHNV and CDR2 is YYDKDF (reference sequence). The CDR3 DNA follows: TGTGCCACCAGCAGACCCTACTCCGGGATTGAGACAGGGGACGAGCAGTACTTC. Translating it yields CATSRPYSGIETGDEQYF.

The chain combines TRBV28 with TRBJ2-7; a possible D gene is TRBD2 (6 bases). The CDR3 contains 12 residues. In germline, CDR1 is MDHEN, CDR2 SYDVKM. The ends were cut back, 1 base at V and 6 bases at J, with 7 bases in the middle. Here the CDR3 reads CASSLSLAEQYF. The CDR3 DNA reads TGTGCCAGCAGTTTATCACTAGCCGAGCAGTACTTC. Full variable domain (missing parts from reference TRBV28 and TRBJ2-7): DVKVTQSSRYLVKRTGEKVFLECVQDMDHENMFWYRQDPGLGLRLIYFSYDVKMKEKGDIPEGYSVSREKKERFSLILESASTNQTSMYLCASSLSLAEQYFGPGTRLTVT.

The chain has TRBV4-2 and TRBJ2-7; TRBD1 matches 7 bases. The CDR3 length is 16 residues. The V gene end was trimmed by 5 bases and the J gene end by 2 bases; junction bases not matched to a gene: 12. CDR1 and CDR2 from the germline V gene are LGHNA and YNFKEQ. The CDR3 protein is CASSIWGETGTYEQYF. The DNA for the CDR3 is TGTGCCAGCAGCATCTGGGGTGAGACAGGGACCTACGAGCAGTACTTC.

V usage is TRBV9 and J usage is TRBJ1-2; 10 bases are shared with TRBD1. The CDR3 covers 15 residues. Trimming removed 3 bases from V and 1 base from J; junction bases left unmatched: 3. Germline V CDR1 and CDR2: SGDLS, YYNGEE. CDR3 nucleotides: TGTGCCAGCAGCGCCGGACAGGGGGTTAACTATGGCTACACCTTC. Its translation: CASSAGQGVNYGYTF.

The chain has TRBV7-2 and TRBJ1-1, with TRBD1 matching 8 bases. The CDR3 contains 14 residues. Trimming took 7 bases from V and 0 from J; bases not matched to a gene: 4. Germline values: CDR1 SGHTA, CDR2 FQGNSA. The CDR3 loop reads CASTGQELNTEAFF. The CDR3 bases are TGTGCCAGCACGGGACAGGAATTGAACACTGAAGCTTTCTTT.

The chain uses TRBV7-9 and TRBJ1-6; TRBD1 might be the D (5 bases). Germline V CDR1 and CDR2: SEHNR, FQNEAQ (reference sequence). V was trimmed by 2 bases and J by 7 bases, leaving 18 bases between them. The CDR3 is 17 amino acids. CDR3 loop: CASSLYPQGPVNSPLHF. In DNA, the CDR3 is TGTGCCAGCAGCTTATATCCTCAGGGTCCGGTAAATTCACCCCTCCACTTT.

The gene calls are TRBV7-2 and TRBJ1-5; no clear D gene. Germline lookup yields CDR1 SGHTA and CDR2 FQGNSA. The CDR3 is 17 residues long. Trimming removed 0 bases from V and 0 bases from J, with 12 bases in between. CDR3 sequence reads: CASSLALVRYSNQPQHF. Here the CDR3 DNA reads TGTGCCAGCAGCTTAGCCTTGGTCAGATATAGCAATCAGCCCCAGCATTTT.

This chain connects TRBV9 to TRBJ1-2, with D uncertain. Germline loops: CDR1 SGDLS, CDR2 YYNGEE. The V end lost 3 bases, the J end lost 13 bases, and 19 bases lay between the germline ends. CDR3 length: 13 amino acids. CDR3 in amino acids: CASSGKFGVQITF. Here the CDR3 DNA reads TGTGCCAGCAGCGGGAAGTTCGGGGTCCAGATCACCTTC.

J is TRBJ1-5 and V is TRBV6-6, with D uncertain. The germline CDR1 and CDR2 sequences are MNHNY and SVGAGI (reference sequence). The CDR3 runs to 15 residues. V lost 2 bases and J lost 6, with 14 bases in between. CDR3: CASSYLPTSGQPQHF. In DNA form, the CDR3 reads TGTGCCAGCAGTTACCTCCCTACCTCGGGTCAGCCCCAGCATTTT.

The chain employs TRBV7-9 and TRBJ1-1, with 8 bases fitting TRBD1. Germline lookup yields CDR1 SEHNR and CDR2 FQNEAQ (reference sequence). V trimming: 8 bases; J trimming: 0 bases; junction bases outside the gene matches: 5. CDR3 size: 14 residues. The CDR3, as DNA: TGTGCCAGCCAGCAGGGGGCCTTGAACACTGAAGCTTTCTTT. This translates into CASQQGALNTEAFF. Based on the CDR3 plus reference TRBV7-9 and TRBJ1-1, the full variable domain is DTGVSQNPRHKITKRGQNVTFRCDPISEHNRLYWYRQTLGQGPEFLTYFQNEAQLEKSRLLSDRFSAERPKGSFSTLEIQRTEQGDSAMYLCASQQGALNTEAFFGQGTRLTVV.

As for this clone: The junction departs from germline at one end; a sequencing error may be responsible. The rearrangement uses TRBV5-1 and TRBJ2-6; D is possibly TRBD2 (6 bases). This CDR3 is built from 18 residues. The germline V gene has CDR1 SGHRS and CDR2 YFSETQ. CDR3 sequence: CASSLVLGPGTGANVLIF. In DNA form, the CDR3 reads TGCGCCAGCAGCTTGGTGTTGGGTCCAGGGACTGGGGCCAACGTCCTGATTTTC.

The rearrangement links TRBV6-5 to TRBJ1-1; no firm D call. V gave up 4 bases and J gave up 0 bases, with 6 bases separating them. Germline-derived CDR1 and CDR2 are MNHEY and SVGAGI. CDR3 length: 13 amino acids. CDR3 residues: CASSSVMNTEAFF. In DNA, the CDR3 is TGTGCCAGCAGTTCAGTTATGAACACTGAAGCTTTCTTT.

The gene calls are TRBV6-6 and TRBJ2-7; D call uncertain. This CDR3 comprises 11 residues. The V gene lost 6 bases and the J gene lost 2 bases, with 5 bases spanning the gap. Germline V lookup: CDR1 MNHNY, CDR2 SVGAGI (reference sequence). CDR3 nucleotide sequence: TGTGCCAGCAGACTGACCTACGAGCAGTACTTC. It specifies CASRLTYEQYF.

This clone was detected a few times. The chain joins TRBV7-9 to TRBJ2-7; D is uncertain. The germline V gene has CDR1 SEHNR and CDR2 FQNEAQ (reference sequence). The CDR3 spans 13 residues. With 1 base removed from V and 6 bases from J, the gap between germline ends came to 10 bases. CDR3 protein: CASSLEAQSEQYF. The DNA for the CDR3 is TGTGCCAGCAGCTTAGAGGCACAGAGCGAGCAGTACTTC.

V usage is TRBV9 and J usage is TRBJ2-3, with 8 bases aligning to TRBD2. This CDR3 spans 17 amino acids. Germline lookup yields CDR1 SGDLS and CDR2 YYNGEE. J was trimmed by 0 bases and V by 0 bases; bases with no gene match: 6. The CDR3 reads CASSVADRGGSTDTQYF. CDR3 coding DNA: TGTGCCAGCAGCGTAGCTGACCGGGGGGGGAGCACAGATACGCAGTATTTT. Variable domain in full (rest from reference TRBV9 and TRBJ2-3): DSGVTQTPKHLITATGQRVTLRCSPRSGDLSVYWYQQSLDQGLQFLIQYYNGEERAKGNILERFSAQQFPDLHSELNLSSLELGDSALYFCASSVADRGGSTDTQYFGPGTRLTVL.

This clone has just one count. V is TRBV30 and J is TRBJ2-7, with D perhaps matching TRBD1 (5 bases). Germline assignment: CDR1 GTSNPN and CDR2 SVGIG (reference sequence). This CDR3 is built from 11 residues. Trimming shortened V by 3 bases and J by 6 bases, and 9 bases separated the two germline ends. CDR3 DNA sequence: TGTGCCTGGAGGACAGACTTCGAGCAGTACTTC. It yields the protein CAWRTDFEQYF.

CDR3 sequence: CASGFLFGTPNTEAFF. In DNA, the CDR3 is TGTGCTAGTGGTTTCCTATTCGGGACACCAAACACTGAAGCTTTCTTT. The chain joins TRBV12-5 to TRBJ1-1; a possible D gene is TRBD1 (6 bases). The germline V gene encodes CDR1 LGHNT and CDR2 FRNRAP. Trimming took 3 bases from V and 2 from J, leaving 16 bases between them. The CDR3 is 16 residues long. Combining the CDR3 with reference TRBV12-5 and TRBJ1-1 gives the whole variable domain DARVTQTPRHKVTEMGQEVTMRCQPILGHNTVFWYRQTMMQGLELLAYFRNRAPLDDSGMPKDRFSAEMPDATLATLKIQPSEPRDSAVYFCASGFLFGTPNTEAFFGQGTRLTVV.

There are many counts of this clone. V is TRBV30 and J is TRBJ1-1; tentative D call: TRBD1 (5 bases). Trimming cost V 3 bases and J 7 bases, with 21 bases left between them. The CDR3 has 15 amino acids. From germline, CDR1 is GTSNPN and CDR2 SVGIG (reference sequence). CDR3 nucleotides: TGTGCCTGGAGCGGGTCGTTGGAGGTCGGGGGTGAAGCTTTCTTT. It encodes CAWSGSLEVGGEAFF.

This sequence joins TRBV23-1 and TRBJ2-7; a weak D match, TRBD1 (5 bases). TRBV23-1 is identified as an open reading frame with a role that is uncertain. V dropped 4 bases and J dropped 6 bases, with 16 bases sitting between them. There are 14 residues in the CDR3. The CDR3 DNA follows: TGCGCCAGCAGTCTATCGACAGTTCTCCCCGAGCAGTACTTC. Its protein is CASSLSTVLPEQYF.

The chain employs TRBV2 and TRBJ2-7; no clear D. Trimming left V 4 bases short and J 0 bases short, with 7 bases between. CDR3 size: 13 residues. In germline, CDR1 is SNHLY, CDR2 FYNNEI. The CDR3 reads CASSAVSSYEQYF. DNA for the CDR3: TGTGCCAGCAGTGCTGTTAGCTCCTACGAGCAGTACTTC.

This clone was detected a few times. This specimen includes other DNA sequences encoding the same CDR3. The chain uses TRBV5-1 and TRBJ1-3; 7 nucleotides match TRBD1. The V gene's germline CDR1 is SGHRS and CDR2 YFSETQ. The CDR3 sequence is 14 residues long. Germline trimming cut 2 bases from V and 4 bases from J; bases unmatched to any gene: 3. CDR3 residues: CASSLGTAGNTIYF. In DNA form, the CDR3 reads TGCGCCAGCAGCTTAGGGACAGCGGGAAACACCATATATTTT.

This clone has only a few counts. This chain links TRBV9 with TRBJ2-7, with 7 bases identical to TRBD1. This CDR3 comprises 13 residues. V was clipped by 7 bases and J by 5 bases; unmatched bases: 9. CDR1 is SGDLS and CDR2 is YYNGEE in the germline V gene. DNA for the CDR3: TGTGCCAGCTCTCTTGACAGGGTCGACGAGCAGTACTTC. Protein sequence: CASSLDRVDEQYF.

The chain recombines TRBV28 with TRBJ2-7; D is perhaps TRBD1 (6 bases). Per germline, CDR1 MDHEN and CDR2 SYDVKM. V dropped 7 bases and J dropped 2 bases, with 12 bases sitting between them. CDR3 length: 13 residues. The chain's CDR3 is CASTLGQAYEQYF. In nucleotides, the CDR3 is TGTGCCAGCACCCTGGGACAAGCCTACGAGCAGTACTTC.

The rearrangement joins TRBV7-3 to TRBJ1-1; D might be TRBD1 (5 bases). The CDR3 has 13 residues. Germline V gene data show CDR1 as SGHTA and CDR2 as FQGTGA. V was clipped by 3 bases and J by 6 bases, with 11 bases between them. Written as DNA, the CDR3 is TGTGCCAGCAGCTTCACCGACAGTTCTGAAGCTTTCTTT. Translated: CASSFTDSSEAFF.

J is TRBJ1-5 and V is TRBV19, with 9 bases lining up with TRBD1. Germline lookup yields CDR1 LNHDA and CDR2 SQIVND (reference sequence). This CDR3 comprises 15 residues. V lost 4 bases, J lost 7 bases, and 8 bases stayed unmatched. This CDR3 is CASSTRDRAGQPQHF. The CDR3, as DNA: TGTGCCAGTAGTACCCGGGACAGGGCCGGGCAGCCCCAGCATTTT.

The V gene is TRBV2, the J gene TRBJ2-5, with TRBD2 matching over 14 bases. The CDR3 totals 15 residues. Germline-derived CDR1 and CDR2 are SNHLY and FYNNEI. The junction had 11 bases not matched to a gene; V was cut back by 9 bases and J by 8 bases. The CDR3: CARGLGGLAGVTQYF. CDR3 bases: TGTGCCAGGGGATTGGGGGGACTAGCGGGAGTAACCCAGTACTTC.